One sample yielded the 8 T cell receptor beta chains listed below, sequenced in a study of blood T cell repertoires in COVID-19. Only in-frame clones appear in the TCRdb table, and some are missing; sequencing was by immunoSEQ multiplex PCR. The sample has under 450,000 clones; more than 85% are singletons. Sequencing was carried out using PBMCs or T cells enriched from blood (not recorded which). The receptors were sampled from a woman in her 30s who had recovered from COVID-19.

This chain joins TRBV6-6 and TRBJ2-2; the D is unclear. Germline V gene lookup returns CDR1 MNHNY and CDR2 SVGAGI (reference sequence). Trimming cost V 6 bases and J 5 bases, with 7 bases left between them. The CDR3 spans 12 residues. CDR3 nucleotide sequence: TGTGCCAGCAGCCCCCGGACCGGGGAGCTGTTTTTT. Encoded protein: CASSPRTGELFF.

J is TRBJ1-1 and V is TRBV6-5; no definite D call. The V end was cut by 6 bases, the J end by 7 bases, with 15 bases between. Germline-derived CDR1 and CDR2 are MNHEY and SVGAGI. The CDR3 length is 13 residues. CDR3 in DNA: TGTGCCAGCAGCCTGGACGGGGATAATGAAGCTTTCTTT. It specifies CASSLDGDNEAFF.

This clone was detected a few times. The chain links TRBV27 to TRBJ2-7; the D gene is possibly TRBD2 (6 bases). CDR3 length: 15 amino acids. The germline V gene has CDR1 MNHEY and CDR2 SMNVEV (reference sequence). V lost 0 bases, J lost 5 bases, and 14 bases lay in between. The CDR3 region is CASSLSRGGVHEQYF. CDR3 nucleotides: TGTGCCAGCAGTTTATCGAGAGGAGGGGTCCACGAGCAGTACTTC.

The table lists this clone with a count of one. This rearrangement joins TRBV7-2 to TRBJ1-1; 7 bases line up with TRBD1. The CDR3 length is 18 residues. Trimming at V came to 5 bases and at J to 1 base, leaving 16 bases not matched to a gene. Germline V gene lookup returns CDR1 SGHTA and CDR2 FQGNSA. The CDR3 sequence: CASSRTDAGQATNTEAFF. CDR3 DNA sequence: TGTGCCAGCAGCCGGACGGACGCAGGACAGGCGACGAACACTGAAGCTTTCTTT.

The chain carries TRBV9 and TRBJ2-1; 12 bases fit TRBD2. Trimming took 3 bases from V and 6 from J; bases not matched to a gene: 1. The CDR3 loop spans 14 amino acids. Germline-derived CDR1 and CDR2 are SGDLS and YYNGEE. DNA of the CDR3: TGTGCCAGCAGCGCGGGACTAGCGGGCAATGAGCAGTTCTTC. Residues: CASSAGLAGNEQFF.

The rearrangement joins TRBV27 to TRBJ2-1, with 11 nucleotides matching TRBD2. This CDR3 spans 16 amino acids. Germline loops: CDR1 MNHEY, CDR2 SMNVEV (reference sequence). V dropped 5 bases and J dropped 8; count of bases not matched to a gene: 11. The CDR3 nucleotides are TGTGCCAGCAGTCCCCCGGGTAGCGGGAGGGTCTATGAGCAGTTCTTC. Protein product: CASSPPGSGRVYEQFF.

This rearrangement joins TRBV13 to TRBJ2-5; no firm D call. Germline CDR1 reads PRHDT; CDR2 reads FYEKMQ (reference sequence). The CDR3 has 13 residues. Trimming stripped 1 base from V and 5 bases from J, with 8 bases between. The DNA for the CDR3 is TGTGCCAGCAGCTTAGTAGGAGCGGAGACCCAGTACTTC. Encoded protein: CASSLVGAETQYF.

This chain connects TRBV14 to TRBJ1-2; D is ambiguous. Trimming stripped 2 bases from V and 3 bases from J, with 10 bases between. The CDR3 is 14 residues long. Looked up from germline, CDR1 is SGHDN and CDR2 is FVKESK. In DNA form, the CDR3 reads TGTGCCAGCAGCCAATTAAACGAGTACTATGGCTACACCTTC. Its protein product is CASSQLNEYYGYTF.